This TCR beta chain was captured by sequencing in a study of radiotherapy plus CTLA-4 blockade in lung cancer. Germline CDR1 SNHLY, CDR2 FYNNEI. The CDR3 is made up of 13 amino acids. V shed 7 bases and J shed 7 bases, with 14 bases lying between them. The study treated chemo-refractory metastatic non-small-cell lung cancer patients with focal radiation plus ipilimumab CTLA-4 blockade. Sequencing was performed with immunoSEQ multiplex PCR; in TCRdb, only in-frame clones are kept and a portion is missing. This table holds about 95,000 clones, 83% found once. Worth noting for this clone: Its antigen is currently unknown.

The study's findings and limits: TCR clones from tumors expanded in blood after radiotherapy plus ipilimumab.

Sequenced here: peripheral blood, sampled from a patient treated with radiotherapy plus ipilimumab. The chain joins TRBV2 to TRBJ2-4; a possible D gene is TRBD1 (6 bases). The source of this sequence is a human donor with non-small cell lung cancer who had stable disease on radiotherapy plus ipilimumab. The CDR3 sequence is CASITGPRNIQYF. The CDR3, as DNA: TGTGCCAGCATAACAGGGCCCAGGAACATTCAGTACTTC.